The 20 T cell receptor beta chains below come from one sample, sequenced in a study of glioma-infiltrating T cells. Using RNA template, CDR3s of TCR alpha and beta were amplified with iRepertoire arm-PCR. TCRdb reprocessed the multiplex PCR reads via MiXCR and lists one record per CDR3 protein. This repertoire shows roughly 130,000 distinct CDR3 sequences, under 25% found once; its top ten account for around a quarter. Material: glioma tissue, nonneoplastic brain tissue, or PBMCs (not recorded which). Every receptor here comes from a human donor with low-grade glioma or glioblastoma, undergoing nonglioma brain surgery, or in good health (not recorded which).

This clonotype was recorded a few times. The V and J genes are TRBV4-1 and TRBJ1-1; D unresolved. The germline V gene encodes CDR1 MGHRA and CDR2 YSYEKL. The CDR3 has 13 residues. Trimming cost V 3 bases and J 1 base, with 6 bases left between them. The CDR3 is CASSHYGNTEAFF. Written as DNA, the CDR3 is TGCGCCAGCAGCCATTATGGGAACACTGAAGCTTTCTTT.

The CDR3 reads CSASGVDEQYV. In DNA, the CDR3 is TGCAGTGCTAGTGGTGTGGACGAGCAGTACGTC. The V call is TRBV20-1, the J call TRBJ2-7; the D is unclear. The length of the CDR3 is 11 residues. Germline V gene sequence: CDR1 DFQATT, CDR2 SNEGSKA (reference sequence). V gave up 3 bases and J gave up 5 bases, with 8 bases separating them.

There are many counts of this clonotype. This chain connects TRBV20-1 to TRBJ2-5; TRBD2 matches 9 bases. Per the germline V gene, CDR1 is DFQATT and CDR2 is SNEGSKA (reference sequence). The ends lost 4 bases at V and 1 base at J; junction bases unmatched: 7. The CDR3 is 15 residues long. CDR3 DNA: TGCAGTGCTACGCAAGCGGGGGGCACCCAAGAGACCCAGTACTTC. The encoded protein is CSATQAGGTQETQYF.

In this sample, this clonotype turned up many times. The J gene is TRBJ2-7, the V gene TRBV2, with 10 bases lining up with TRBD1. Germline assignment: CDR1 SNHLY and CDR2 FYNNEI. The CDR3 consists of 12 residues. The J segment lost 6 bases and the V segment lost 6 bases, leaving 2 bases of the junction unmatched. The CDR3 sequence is CASSGTGVEQYV. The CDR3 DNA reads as TGTGCCAGCAGCGGGACAGGGGTCGAGCAGTACGTC.

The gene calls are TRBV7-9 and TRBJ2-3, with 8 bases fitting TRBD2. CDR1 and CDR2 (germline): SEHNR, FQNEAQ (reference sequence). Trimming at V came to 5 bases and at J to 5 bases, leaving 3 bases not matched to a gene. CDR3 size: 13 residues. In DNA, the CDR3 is TGTGCCAGCAGCATTAGCGGGGTAGATACGCAGTATTTT. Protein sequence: CASSISGVDTQYF.

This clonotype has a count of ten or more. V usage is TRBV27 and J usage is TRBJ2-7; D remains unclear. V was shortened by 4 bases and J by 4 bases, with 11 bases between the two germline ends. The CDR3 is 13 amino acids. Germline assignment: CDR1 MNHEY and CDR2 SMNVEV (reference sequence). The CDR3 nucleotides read TGTGCCAGCAGTTCGCACCCCCAATACGAGCAGTACGTC. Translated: CASSSHPQYEQYV.

DNA for the CDR3: TGCGCCAGCAGCCAGCCGCCGGGACTAGCGGGGAGCACCGGGGAGCTGTTTTTT. It yields the protein CASSQPPGLAGSTGELFF. This chain uses TRBV4-3 with TRBJ2-2; 13 bases align to TRBD2. V shed 3 bases, J shed 4 bases, and the junction held 8 bases outside the gene matches. The CDR3 consists of 18 residues. From germline, CDR1 is LGHNA and CDR2 YSLEER.

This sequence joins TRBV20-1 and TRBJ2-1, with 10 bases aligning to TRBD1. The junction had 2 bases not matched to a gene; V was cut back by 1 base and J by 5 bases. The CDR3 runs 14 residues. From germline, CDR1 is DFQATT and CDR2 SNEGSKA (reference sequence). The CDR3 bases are TGCAGTGCTAGAGGGACAGGGGGGCACAATGAGCAGTTCTTC. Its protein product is CSARGTGGHNEQFF.

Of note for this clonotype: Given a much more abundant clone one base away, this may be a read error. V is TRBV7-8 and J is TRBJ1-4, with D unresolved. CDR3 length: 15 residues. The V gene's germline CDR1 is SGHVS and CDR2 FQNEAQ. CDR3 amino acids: CASSLVLGFNEKPFF. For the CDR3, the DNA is TGTGCCAGCAGCTTAGTTCTGGGCTTTAATGAAAAACCGTTTTTT. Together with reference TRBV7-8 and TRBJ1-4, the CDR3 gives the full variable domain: GAGVSQSPRYKVAKRGQDVALRCDPISGHVSLFWYQQALGQGPEFLTYFQNEAQLDKSGLPSDRFFAERPEGSVSTLKIQRTQQEDSAVYLCASSLVLGFNEKPFFGSGTQLSVL.

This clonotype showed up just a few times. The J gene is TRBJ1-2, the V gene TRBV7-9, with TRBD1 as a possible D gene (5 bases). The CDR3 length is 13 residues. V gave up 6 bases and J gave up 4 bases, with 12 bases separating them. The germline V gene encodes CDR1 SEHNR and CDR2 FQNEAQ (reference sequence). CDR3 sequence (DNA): TGTGCCAGCAGGGGAGGGACGTCCTATGGCTACACCTTC. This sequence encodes CASRGGTSYGYTF. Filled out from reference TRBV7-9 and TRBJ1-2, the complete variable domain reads DTGVSQNPRHKITKRGQNVTFRCDPISEHNRLYWYRQTLGQGPEFLTYFQNEAQLEKSRLLSDRFSAERPKGSFSTLEIQRTEQGDSAMYLCASRGGTSYGYTFGSGTRLTVV.

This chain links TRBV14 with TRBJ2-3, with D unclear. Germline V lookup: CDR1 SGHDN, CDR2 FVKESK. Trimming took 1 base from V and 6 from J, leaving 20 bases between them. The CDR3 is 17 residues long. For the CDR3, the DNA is TGTGCCAGCAGCCAAGGACACGGGCGTCTACTTAAGGATACGCAGTATTTT. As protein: CASSQGHGRLLKDTQYF. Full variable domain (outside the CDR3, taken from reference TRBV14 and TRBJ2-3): EAGVTQFPSHSVIEKGQTVTLRCDPISGHDNLYWYRRVMGKEIKFLLHFVKESKQDESGMPNNRFLAERTGGTYSTLKVQPAELEDSGVYFCASSQGHGRLLKDTQYFGPGTRLTVL.

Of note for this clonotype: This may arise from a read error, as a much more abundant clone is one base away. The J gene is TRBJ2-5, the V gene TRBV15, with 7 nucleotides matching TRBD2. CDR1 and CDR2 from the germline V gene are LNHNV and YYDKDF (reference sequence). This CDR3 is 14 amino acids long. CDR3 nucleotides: TGTGCCACCAGCAGAGATCGTGCGCGGGAGACCCAGTGCTTC. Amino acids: CATSRDRARETQCF.

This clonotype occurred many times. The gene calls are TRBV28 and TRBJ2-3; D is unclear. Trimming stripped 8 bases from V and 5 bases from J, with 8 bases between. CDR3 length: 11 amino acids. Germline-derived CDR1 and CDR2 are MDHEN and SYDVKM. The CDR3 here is CASVRRDTQYF. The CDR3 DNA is TGTGCCAGCGTCCGCCGAGATACGCAGTATTTT.

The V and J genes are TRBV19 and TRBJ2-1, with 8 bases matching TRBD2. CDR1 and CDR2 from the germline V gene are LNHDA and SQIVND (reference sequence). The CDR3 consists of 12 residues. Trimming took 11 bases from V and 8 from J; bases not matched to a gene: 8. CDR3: CASNGGAYEQFF. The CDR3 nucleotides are TGTGCCTCCAACGGGGGGGCGTATGAGCAGTTCTTC.

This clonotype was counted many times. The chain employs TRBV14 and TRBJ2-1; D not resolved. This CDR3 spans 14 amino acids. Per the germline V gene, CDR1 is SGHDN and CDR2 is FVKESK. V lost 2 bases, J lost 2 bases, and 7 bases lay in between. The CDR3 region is CASSQLQPYNEQFF. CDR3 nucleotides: TGTGCCAGCAGCCAACTACAGCCCTACAATGAGCAGTTCTTC.

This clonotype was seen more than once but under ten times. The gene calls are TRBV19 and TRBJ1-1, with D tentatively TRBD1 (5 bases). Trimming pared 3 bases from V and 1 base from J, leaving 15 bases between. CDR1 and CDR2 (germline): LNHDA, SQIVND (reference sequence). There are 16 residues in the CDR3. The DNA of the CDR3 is TGTGCCAGTAGTATCAGGGTCGGCTTATGGAACACTGAAGCTTTCTTT. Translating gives CASSIRVGLWNTEAFF.

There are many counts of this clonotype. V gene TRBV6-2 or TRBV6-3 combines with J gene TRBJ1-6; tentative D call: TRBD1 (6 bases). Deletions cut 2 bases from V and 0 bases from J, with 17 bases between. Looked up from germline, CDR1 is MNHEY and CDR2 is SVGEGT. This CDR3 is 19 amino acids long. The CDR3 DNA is TGTGCCAGCAGTTACGACCAGACAGGCCGGAGCTCCTATAATTCACCCCTCCACTTT. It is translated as CASSYDQTGRSSYNSPLHF.

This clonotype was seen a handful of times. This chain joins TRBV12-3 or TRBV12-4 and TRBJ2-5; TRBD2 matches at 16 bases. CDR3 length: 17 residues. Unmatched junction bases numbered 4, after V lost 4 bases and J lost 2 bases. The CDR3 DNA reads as TGTGCCAGCAGTTCGGGACTAGCGGGGGGGAGACAAGAGACCCAGTACTTC. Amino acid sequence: CASSSGLAGGRQETQYF.

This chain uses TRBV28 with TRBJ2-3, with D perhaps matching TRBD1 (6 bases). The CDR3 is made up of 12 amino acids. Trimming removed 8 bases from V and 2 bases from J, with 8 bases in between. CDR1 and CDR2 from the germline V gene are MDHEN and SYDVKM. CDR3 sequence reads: CASGTLTDTQYF. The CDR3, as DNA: TGTGCCAGCGGGACACTCACAGATACGCAGTATTTT.

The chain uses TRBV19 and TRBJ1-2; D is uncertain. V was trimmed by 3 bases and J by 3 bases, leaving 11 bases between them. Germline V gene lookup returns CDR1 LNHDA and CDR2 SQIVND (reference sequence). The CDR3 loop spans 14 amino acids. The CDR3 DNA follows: TGTGCCAGTAGTATTTCGGCGGCGGACTATGGCTACACCTTC. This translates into CASSISAADYGYTF. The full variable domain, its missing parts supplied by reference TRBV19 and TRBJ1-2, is DGGITQSPKYLFRKEGQNVTLSCEQNLNHDAMYWYRQDPGQGLRLIYYSQIVNDFQKGDIAEGYSVSREKKESFPLTVTSAQKNPTAFYLCASSISAADYGYTFGSGTRLTVV.